Reported below is one T cell receptor (beta chain). Its antigen is not identified. The CDR3 has 13 residues. The germline CDR1 and CDR2 sequences are KGHDR and SFDVKD. Trimming cost V 0 bases and J 13 bases, with 12 bases left between them. These data come from a study of T cell repertoires in cytomegalovirus infection. TCRdb fed the reads into MiXCR, producing one record per CDR3 protein. The profile shows a few hundred thousand distinct CDR3 sequences, roughly a third of them singletons. The sequence was collected from a human donor in good health (CMV status not recorded). Some clones in this sample may be carry-over from other donors' samples. The chain links TRBV24-1 to TRBJ2-1; D unclear. The sample consisted of cultured PBMCs, taken from culture after CMV antigen stimulation. CDR3 sequence reads: CATSDLGRVDQFF. As DNA, the CDR3 is TGTGCCACCAGTGATTTGGGTAGGGTAGATCAGTTCTTC.